The TCR beta chain described here comes from a study of Ad26.COV2.S vaccination and SARS-CoV-2 variants. The protocol was immunoSEQ multiplex PCR, while the TCRdb copy is restricted to in-frame clones and leaves out a portion. The sample holds 150,000 to 200,000 clones, 87% seen once. This CDR3 contains 16 residues. The V and J genes are TRBV21-1 and TRBJ2-3; TRBD2, as called in the table, went unchecked against the DNA. TRBV21-1 is designated a pseudogene. The clonotype originates from a human donor who had recovered from COVID-19. Source: peripheral blood, taken after recovery from COVID-19. Here the CDR3 reads CASSIVFPGGQDTQYF. The DNA of the CDR3 is TGTGCCAGCAGCATCGTCTTCCCGGGAGGGCAAGATACGCAGTATTTT.